These 6 T cell receptor beta chains came from one sample sequenced in a study of T cell responses to AZD1222 COVID-19 vaccine. Here immunoSEQ multiplex PCR was the method, and the copy in TCRdb shows in-frame clones only, minus some. The sample has some 150,000 clones, roughly 87% seen once. The source was peripheral blood, collected 28 days after the second AZD1222 dose. These receptors were taken from an adult who received the AZD1222 COVID-19 vaccine.

The rearrangement links TRBV2 to TRBJ1-3; D remains ambiguous. V was pared by 7 bases and J by 0 bases, with 7 bases between. The germline V gene encodes CDR1 SNHLY and CDR2 FYNNEI. This CDR3 has 13 amino acids. CDR3 amino acids: CASTSVSGNTIYF. The CDR3 DNA follows: TGTGCCAGCACGTCGGTCTCTGGAAACACCATATATTTT.

The chain employs TRBV27 and TRBJ2-7; 11 bases map to TRBD2. Germline CDR1 MNHEY, CDR2 SMNVEV (reference sequence). The CDR3 consists of 14 residues. With 4 bases clipped from V and 4 bases from J, the junction kept 3 bases outside the gene matches. DNA of the CDR3: TGTGCCAGCAGTTCGACTAGCGGGATATACGAGCAGTACTTC. Translating it yields CASSSTSGIYEQYF.

The chain has TRBV28 and TRBJ2-2; TRBD2 matches 11 bases. Trimming took 2 bases from V and 6 from J; bases not matched to a gene: 8. Germline CDR1 MDHEN, CDR2 SYDVKM. This CDR3 is built from 17 residues. This chain's CDR3 is CASSLPTSGIGPGELFF. As DNA, the CDR3 is TGTGCCAGCAGTTTACCGACTAGCGGGATAGGTCCCGGGGAGCTGTTTTTT.

V gene TRBV19 combines with J gene TRBJ1-2; TRBD1 aligns across 7 bases. This CDR3 is 16 amino acids long. V shed 11 bases, J shed 4 bases, and the junction held 19 bases outside the gene matches. Germline lookup yields CDR1 LNHDA and CDR2 SQIVND (reference sequence). CDR3 nucleotides: TGTGCCTGCGTCCAACCGGCAGGGGGTCGTATCTATGGCTACACCTTC. Its translation: CACVQPAGGRIYGYTF.

The chain combines TRBV6-2 or TRBV6-3 with TRBJ1-5; D call uncertain. Per the germline V gene, CDR1 is MNHEY and CDR2 is SVGEGT. This CDR3 is built from 14 residues. Trimming removed 4 bases from V and 0 bases from J, with 7 bases in between. The DNA of the CDR3 is TGTGCCAGCAGTTTCCGTTATAGCAATCAGCCCCAGCATTTT. Its protein is CASSFRYSNQPQHF.

This chain links TRBV5-4 with TRBJ1-1, with D possibly being TRBD1 (5 bases). CDR3 length: 16 amino acids. Germline CDR1 SGHNT, CDR2 YYREEE (reference sequence). V was clipped by 3 bases and J by 3 bases, with 18 bases between them. For the CDR3, the DNA is TGTGCCAGCAGCTGGGGGATCGGACTTAAGGACACTGAAGCTTTCTTT. Its translation: CASSWGIGLKDTEAFF.